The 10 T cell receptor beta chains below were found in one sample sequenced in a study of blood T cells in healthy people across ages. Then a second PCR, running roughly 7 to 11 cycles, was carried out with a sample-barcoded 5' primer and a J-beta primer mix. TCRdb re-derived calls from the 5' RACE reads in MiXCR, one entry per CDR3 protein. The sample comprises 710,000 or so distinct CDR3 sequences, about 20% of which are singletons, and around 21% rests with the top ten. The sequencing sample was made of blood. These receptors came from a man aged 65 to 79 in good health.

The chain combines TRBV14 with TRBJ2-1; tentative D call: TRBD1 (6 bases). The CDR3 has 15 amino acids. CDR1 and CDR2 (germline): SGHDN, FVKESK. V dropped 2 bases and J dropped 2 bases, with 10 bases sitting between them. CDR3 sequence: CASSQLRTAYNEQFF. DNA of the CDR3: TGTGCCAGCAGCCAATTGAGGACAGCCTACAATGAGCAGTTCTTC.

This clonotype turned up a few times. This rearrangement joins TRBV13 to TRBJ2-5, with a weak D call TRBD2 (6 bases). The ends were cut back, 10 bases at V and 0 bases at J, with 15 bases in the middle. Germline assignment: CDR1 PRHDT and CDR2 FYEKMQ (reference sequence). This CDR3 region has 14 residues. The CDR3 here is CATRRRGNQETQYF. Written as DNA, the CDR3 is TGTGCCACCCGCAGACGGGGGAACCAAGAGACCCAGTACTTC.

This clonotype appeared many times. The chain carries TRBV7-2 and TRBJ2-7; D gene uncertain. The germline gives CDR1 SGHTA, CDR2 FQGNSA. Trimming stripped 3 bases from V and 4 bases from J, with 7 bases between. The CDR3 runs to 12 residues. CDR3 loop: CASSFGPYEQYF. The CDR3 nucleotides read TGTGCCAGCAGCTTTGGTCCTTACGAGCAGTACTTC.

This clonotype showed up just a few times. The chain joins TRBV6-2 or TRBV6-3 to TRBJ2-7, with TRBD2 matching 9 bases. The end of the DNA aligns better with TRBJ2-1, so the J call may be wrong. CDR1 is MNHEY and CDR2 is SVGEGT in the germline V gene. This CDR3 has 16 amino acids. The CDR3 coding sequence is TGTGCCAGCAGTTACTCGGCGGGAGGGCCCTACAATGAGCAGTTCTTC. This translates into CASSYSAGGPYNEQFF.

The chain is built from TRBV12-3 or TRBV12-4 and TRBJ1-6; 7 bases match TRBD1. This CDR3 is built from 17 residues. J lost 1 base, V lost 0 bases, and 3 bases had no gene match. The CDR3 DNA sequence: TGTGCCAGCAGTTTAGCCACAGGGGTGTCCTATAATTCACCCCTCCACTTT. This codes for CASSLATGVSYNSPLHF.

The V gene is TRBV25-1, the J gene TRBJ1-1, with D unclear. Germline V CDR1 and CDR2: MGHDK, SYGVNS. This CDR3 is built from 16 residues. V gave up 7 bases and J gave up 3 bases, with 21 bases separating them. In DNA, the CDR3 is TGTGCCAGCATGGTTGGGAGGGAAGCTCCGTACACTGAAGCTTTCTTT. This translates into CASMVGREAPYTEAFF.

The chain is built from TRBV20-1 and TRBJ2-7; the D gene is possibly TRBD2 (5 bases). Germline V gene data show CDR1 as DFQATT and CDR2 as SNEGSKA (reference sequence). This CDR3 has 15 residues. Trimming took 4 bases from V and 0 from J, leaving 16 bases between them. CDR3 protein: CSATGLTEVSYEQYF. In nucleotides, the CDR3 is TGCAGTGCTACCGGACTCACCGAGGTCTCCTACGAGCAGTACTTC.

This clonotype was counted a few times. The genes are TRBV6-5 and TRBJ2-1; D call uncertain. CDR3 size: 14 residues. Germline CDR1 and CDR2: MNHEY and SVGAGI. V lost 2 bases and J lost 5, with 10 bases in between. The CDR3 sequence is CASSYQARHNEQFF. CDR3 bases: TGTGCCAGCAGTTACCAGGCTCGACACAATGAGCAGTTCTTC.

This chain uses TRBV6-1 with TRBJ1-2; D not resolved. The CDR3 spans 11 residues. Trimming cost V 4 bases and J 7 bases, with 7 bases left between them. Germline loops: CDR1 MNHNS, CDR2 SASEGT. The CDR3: CASSVRTGYTF. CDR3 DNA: TGTGCCAGCAGTGTTAGAACTGGCTACACCTTC.

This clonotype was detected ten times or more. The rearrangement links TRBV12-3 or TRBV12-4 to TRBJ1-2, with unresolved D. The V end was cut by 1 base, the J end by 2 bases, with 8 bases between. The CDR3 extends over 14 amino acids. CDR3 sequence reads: CASSLGAENYGYTF. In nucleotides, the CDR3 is TGTGCCAGCAGTTTAGGTGCTGAAAACTATGGCTACACCTTC.